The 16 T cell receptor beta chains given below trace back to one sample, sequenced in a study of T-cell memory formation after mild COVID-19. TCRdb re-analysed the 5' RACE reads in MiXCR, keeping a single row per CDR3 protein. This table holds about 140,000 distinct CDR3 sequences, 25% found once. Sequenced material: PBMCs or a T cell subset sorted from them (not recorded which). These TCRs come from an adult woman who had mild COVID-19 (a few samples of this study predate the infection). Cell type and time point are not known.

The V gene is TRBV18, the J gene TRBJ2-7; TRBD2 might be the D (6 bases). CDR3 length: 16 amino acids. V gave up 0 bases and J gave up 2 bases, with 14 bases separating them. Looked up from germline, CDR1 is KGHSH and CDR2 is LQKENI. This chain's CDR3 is CASSPPSEGGTYEQYF. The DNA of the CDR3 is TGTGCCAGCTCACCACCGTCGGAGGGTGGAACCTACGAGCAGTACTTC. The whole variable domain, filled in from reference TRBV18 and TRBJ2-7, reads NAGVMQNPRHLVRRRGQEARLRCSPMKGHSHVYWYRQLPEEGLKFMVYLQKENIIDESGMPKERFSAEFPKEGPSILRIQQVVRGDSAAYFCASSPPSEGGTYEQYFGPGTRLTVT.

The CDR3 here is CASSWTSGGHTDTQYF. The CDR3, as DNA: TGTGCCAGCAGTTGGACTAGCGGGGGGCACACAGATACGCAGTATTTT. This rearrangement joins TRBV25-1 to TRBJ2-3; 14 nucleotides match TRBD2. This CDR3 region has 16 residues. Trimming removed 5 bases from V and 2 bases from J; junction bases left unmatched: 3. CDR1 is MGHDK, CDR2 SYGVNS, per germline.

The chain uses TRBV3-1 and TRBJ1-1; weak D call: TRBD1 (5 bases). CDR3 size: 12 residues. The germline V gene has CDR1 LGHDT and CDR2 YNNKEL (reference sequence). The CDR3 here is CATVGTDEGAFF. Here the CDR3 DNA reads TGTGCAACTGTGGGGACGGACGAGGGGGCTTTCTTT.

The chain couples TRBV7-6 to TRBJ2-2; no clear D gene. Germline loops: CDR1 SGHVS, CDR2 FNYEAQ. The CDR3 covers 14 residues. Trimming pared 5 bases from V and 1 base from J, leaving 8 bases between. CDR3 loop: CASSGLGNTGELFF. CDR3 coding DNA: TGTGCCAGCAGCGGGCTAGGGAACACCGGGGAGCTGTTTTTT.

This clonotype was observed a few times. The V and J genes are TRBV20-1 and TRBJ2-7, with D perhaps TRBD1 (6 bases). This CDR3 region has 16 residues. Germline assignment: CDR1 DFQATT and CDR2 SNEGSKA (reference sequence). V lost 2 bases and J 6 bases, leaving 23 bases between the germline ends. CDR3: CSARRKQDRAVGEQYF. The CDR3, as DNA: TGCAGTGCTAGACGAAAACAGGACAGAGCAGTGGGCGAGCAGTACTTC.

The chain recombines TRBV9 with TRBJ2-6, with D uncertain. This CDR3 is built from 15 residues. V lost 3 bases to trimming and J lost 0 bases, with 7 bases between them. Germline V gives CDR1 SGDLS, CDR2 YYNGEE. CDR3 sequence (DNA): TGTGCCAGCAGCGCCTATGTCTCTGGGGCCAACGTCCTGACTTTC. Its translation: CASSAYVSGANVLTF.

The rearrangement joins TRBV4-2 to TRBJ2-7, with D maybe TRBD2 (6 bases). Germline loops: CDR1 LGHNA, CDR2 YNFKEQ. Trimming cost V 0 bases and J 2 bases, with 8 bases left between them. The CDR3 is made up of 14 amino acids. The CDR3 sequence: CASSQDPGAYEQYF. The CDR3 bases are TGTGCCAGCAGCCAAGATCCGGGGGCCTACGAGCAGTACTTC.

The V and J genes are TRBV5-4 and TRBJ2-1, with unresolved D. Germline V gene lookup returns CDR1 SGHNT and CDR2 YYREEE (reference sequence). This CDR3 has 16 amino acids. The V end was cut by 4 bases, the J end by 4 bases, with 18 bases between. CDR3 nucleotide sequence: TGTGCCAGCAGCCCAAGACCCTCCCAACATTACAATGAGCAGTTCTTC. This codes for CASSPRPSQHYNEQFF.

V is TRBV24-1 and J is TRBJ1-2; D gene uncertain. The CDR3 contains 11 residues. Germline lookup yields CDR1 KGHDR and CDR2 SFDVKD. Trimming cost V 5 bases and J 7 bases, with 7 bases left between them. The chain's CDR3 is CATSAGVGYTF. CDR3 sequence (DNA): TGTGCCACCAGTGCGGGAGTTGGCTACACCTTC.

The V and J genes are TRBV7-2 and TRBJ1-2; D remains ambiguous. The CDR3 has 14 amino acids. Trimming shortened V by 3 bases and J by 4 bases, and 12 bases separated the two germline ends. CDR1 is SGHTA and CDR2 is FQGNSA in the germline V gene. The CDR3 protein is CASSFDGRAYGYTF. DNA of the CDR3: TGTGCCAGCAGCTTTGACGGCAGAGCCTATGGCTACACCTTC.

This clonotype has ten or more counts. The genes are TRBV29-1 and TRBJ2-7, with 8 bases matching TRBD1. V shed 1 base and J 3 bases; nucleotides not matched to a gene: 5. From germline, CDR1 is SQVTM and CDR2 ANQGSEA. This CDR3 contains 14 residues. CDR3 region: CSVEGDRGRYEQYF. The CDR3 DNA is TGCAGCGTTGAAGGCGACAGGGGACGCTACGAGCAGTACTTC.

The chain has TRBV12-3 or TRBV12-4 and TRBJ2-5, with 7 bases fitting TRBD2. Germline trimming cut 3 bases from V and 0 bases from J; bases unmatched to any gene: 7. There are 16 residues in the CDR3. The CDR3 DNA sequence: TGTGCCAGCAGTTTTCAAACTAGCGCGAACCAAGAGACCCAGTACTTC. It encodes CASSFQTSANQETQYF.

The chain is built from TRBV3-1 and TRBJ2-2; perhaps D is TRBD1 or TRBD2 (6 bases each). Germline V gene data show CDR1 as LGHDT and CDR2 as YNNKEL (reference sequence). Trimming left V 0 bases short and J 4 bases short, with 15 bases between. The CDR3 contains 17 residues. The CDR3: CASSQDLGGGPTGELFF. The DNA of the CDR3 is TGTGCCAGCAGCCAAGATCTCGGAGGGGGGCCCACCGGGGAGCTGTTTTTT.

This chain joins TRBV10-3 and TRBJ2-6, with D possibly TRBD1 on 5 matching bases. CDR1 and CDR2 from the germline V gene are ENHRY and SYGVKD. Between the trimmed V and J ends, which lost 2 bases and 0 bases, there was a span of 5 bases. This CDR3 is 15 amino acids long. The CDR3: CAISEDSSGANVLTF. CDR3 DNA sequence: TGTGCCATCAGTGAGGACAGCTCTGGGGCCAACGTCCTGACTTTC.

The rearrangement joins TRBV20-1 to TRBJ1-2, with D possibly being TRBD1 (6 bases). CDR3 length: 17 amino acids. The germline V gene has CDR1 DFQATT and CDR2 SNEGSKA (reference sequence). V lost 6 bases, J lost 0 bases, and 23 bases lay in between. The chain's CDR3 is CSAPVPAGTPTNYGYTF. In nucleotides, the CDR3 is TGCAGTGCCCCAGTCCCCGCCGGGACACCTACTAACTATGGCTACACCTTC.

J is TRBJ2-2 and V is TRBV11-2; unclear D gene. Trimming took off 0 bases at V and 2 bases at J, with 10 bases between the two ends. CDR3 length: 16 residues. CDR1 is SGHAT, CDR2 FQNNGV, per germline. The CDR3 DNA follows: TGTGCCAGCAGCTTAGACTGGGGTCCCAACACCGGGGAGCTGTTTTTT. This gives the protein CASSLDWGPNTGELFF.